The 28 T cell receptor beta chains listed next were all sequenced from one sample in a study of identical twins. In TCRdb, the 5' RACE reads were re-called with MiXCR into one record per CDR3 protein. The table records 1,800,000 or so distinct CDR3 sequences, around 29% of them present only once. Specimen: cord blood. The source is a newborn girl in good health.

This chain links TRBV12-3 or TRBV12-4 with TRBJ2-5; 7 bases align to TRBD1. V dropped 6 bases and J dropped 9; count of bases not matched to a gene: 4. The CDR3 contains 11 residues. CDR3 sequence: CASRLQGSQYF. As DNA, the CDR3 is TGTGCCAGCAGGCTACAGGGGTCCCAGTACTTC.

This chain joins TRBV20-1 and TRBJ2-6; D possibly matches TRBD1 or TRBD2 (5 bases each). The length of the CDR3 is 14 residues. The V gene lost 5 bases and the J gene lost 3 bases, with 11 bases spanning the gap. The germline V gene encodes CDR1 DFQATT and CDR2 SNEGSKA (reference sequence). The CDR3: CSAGGSGGANVLTF. The CDR3 nucleotides read TGCAGTGCTGGGGGTTCTGGTGGGGCCAACGTCCTGACTTTC.

The J gene is TRBJ2-3, the V gene TRBV6-1, with TRBD2 matching 10 bases. CDR3 length equals 14 residues. The junction had 5 bases not matched to a gene; V was cut back by 5 bases and J by 6 bases. Germline V gene sequence: CDR1 MNHNS, CDR2 SASEGT. This chain's CDR3 is CASSHQRGGDTQYF. Here the CDR3 DNA reads TGTGCCAGCAGTCATCAGCGGGGGGGGGATACGCAGTATTTT.

This sequence joins TRBV20-1 and TRBJ1-4, with TRBD1 as a possible D gene (5 bases). CDR1 and CDR2 from the germline V gene are DFQATT and SNEGSKA (reference sequence). V dropped 3 bases and J dropped 6 bases, with 17 bases sitting between them. The CDR3 extends over 15 amino acids. The CDR3 DNA is TGCAGTGCTAGGCGGCGCGTCGGGGGAGATGAAAAACTGTTTTTT. Translation gives CSARRRVGGDEKLFF.

The gene calls are TRBV7-2 and TRBJ2-3; D is unclear. Trimming pared 2 bases from V and 4 bases from J, leaving 13 bases between. The length of the CDR3 is 15 residues. Germline lookup yields CDR1 SGHTA and CDR2 FQGNSA. CDR3 sequence (DNA): TGTGCCAGCAGCTTAAAGCGCGTGCCCTCAGATACGCAGTATTTT. Translated: CASSLKRVPSDTQYF.

The CDR3 region has the DNA TGTGCCAGCAGCCCGGGGGGGGCCCTAACAGATACGCAGTATTTT. It encodes CASSPGGALTDTQYF. The rearrangement links TRBV4-2 to TRBJ2-3, with 8 bases that match TRBD2. The CDR3 extends over 15 amino acids. Germline CDR1 is LGHNA and CDR2 is YNFKEQ. The J segment lost 3 bases and the V segment lost 4 bases, leaving 6 bases of the junction unmatched.

CDR3 DNA: TGTGCCAGCAGTTTAGTTCGGGGCGCGAGTGAAAAACTGTTTTTT. Its translation is CASSLVRGASEKLFF. This chain uses TRBV27 with TRBJ1-4, with a tentative D call TRBD1 (5 bases). Germline values: CDR1 MNHEY, CDR2 SMNVEV (reference sequence). The CDR3 sequence is 15 residues long. V gave up 2 bases and J gave up 7 bases, with 14 bases separating them.

There are a few counts of this clonotype. J is TRBJ2-7 and V is TRBV28; TRBD2 aligns across 8 bases. CDR3 length equals 16 residues. The V segment lost 3 bases and the J segment 4 bases; nucleotides outside the gene matches: 11. CDR1 is MDHEN, CDR2 SYDVKM, per germline. The CDR3 loop reads CASSFGVSGIKYEQYF. The CDR3 DNA follows: TGTGCCAGCAGTTTTGGGGTTAGCGGGATAAAGTACGAGCAGTACTTC.

This clonotype was seen at least ten times. This chain connects TRBV28 to TRBJ2-1, with 10 nucleotides matching TRBD1. Germline loops: CDR1 MDHEN, CDR2 SYDVKM. Losses at the gene ends were 3 bases for V and 8 bases for J; bases not matched to a gene: 1. There are 13 residues in the CDR3. The CDR3 spells CASSFGTGDEQFF. The CDR3 DNA reads as TGTGCCAGCAGTTTCGGGACAGGGGATGAGCAGTTCTTC.

Worth noting for this clonotype: Mismatch with germline at one junction end may stem from a read error. The chain has TRBV25-1 and TRBJ1-2, with 8 nucleotides matching TRBD1. The CDR3 runs to 15 residues. Germline loops: CDR1 MGHDK, CDR2 SYGVNS. The CDR3 reads CAGSGKQGANYGYTF. The CDR3 region has the DNA TGTGCCGGCAGCGGAAAACAGGGGGCTAACTATGGCTACACCTTC.

The chain has TRBV5-1 and TRBJ2-3; D remains unclear. This CDR3 has 15 amino acids. Germline V gene data show CDR1 as SGHRS and CDR2 as YFSETQ. Between the trimmed V and J ends, which lost 3 bases and 0 bases, there was a span of 11 bases. CDR3 DNA sequence: TGCGCCAGCAGCTCCGGCTTCACTAGCACAGATACGCAGTATTTT. Its protein is CASSSGFTSTDTQYF.

The table lists this clonotype with a few counts. The V and J genes are TRBV12-3 or TRBV12-4 and TRBJ2-1, with 11 bases matching TRBD2. This CDR3 has 21 residues. With V trimmed by 3 bases and J by 0 bases, 16 bases remained unmatched. The CDR3 spells CASSFSFLPSGRRRSYNEQFF. Written as DNA, the CDR3 is TGTGCCAGCAGTTTCTCATTTTTGCCTAGCGGGAGGAGACGCTCCTACAATGAGCAGTTCTTC.

A few counts support this clonotype. This chain connects TRBV7-2 to TRBJ2-7; no reliable D call. CDR3 size: 13 residues. Trimming shortened V by 2 bases and J by 3 bases, and 8 bases separated the two germline ends. Germline loops: CDR1 SGHTA, CDR2 FQGNSA. The CDR3 nucleotides read TGTGCCAGCAGCTTAACCTTTAACTACGAGCAGTACTTC. Protein product: CASSLTFNYEQYF.

On this clonotype itself: Germline is not matched at one junction end, which may reflect a read error. The chain employs TRBV13 and TRBJ2-7; D is perhaps TRBD1 (5 bases). Looked up from germline, CDR1 is PRHDT and CDR2 is FYEKMQ (reference sequence). The CDR3 covers 14 residues. CDR3 bases: TGTGCCGGCAGCTTAAAAGACAGCTCCTACGAGCAGTACTTC. This gives the protein CAGSLKDSSYEQYF.

This clonotype was detected only once. V and J are TRBV4-2 and TRBJ2-1; 12 bases map to TRBD2. The germline CDR1 and CDR2 sequences are LGHNA and YNFKEQ. Trimming removed 0 bases from V and 7 bases from J; junction bases left unmatched: 1. The CDR3 length is 15 residues. The CDR3 spells CASSQDTSGGNEQFF. The CDR3 DNA is TGTGCCAGCAGCCAAGATACTAGCGGGGGGAATGAGCAGTTCTTC.

This chain joins TRBV5-1 and TRBJ2-5; 7 positions agree with TRBD2. The length of the CDR3 is 15 residues. V was pared by 0 bases and J by 11 bases, with 13 bases of the junction left unmatched. Germline V gene sequence: CDR1 SGHRS, CDR2 YFSETQ. This CDR3 reads CASSLAGVAGNEQYF. DNA for the CDR3: TGCGCCAGCAGCTTGGCCGGGGTAGCGGGCAATGAGCAGTACTTC. The full variable domain, its missing parts supplied by reference TRBV5-1 and TRBJ2-5, is KAGVTQTPRYLIKTRGQQVTLSCSPISGHRSVSWYQQTPGQGLQFLFEYFSETQRNKGNFPGRFSGRQFSNSRSEMNVSTLELGDSALYLCASSLAGVAGNEQYFGPGTRLLVL.

This clonotype was observed a handful of times. The V call is TRBV24-1, the J call TRBJ2-7; TRBD1 matches 9 bases. CDR1 is KGHDR and CDR2 is SFDVKD in the germline V gene. This CDR3 has 15 amino acids. V gave up 5 bases and J gave up 1 base; unmatched junction bases: 5. The CDR3 loop reads CATSGLQGASYEQYF. Here the CDR3 DNA reads TGTGCCACCAGTGGTCTACAGGGGGCTTCCTACGAGCAGTACTTC.

The chain combines TRBV5-1 with TRBJ2-5, with TRBD2 matching over 7 bases. Per germline, CDR1 SGHRS and CDR2 YFSETQ. The CDR3 has 16 residues. V lost 2 bases, J lost 2 bases, and 9 bases stayed unmatched. CDR3 DNA sequence: TGCGCCAGCAGCTTCGGGGTAGCGGGCGTACAAGAGACCCAGTACTTC. Its protein is CASSFGVAGVQETQYF. Full variable domain (remainder filled in from reference TRBV5-1 and TRBJ2-5): KAGVTQTPRYLIKTRGQQVTLSCSPISGHRSVSWYQQTPGQGLQFLFEYFSETQRNKGNFPGRFSGRQFSNSRSEMNVSTLELGDSALYLCASSFGVAGVQETQYFGPGTRLLVL.

This clonotype was seen ten or more times. The gene calls are TRBV3-1 and TRBJ2-7, with D perhaps given as TRBD1 or TRBD2 (5 bases each). V was pared by 0 bases and J by 2 bases, with 11 bases between. Per germline, CDR1 LGHDT and CDR2 YNNKEL (reference sequence). The CDR3 has 15 amino acids. The CDR3 DNA follows: TGTGCCAGCAGCCAAGAACCGGGACCACCCTACGAGCAGTACTTC. The encoded protein is CASSQEPGPPYEQYF.

This clonotype showed up just a few times. The CDR3 reads CASSLDRVATEAFF. Here the CDR3 DNA reads TGTGCCAGCAGCCTGGACAGGGTTGCGACTGAAGCTTTCTTT. The V call is TRBV27, the J call TRBJ1-1; 8 bases agree with TRBD1. The CDR3 is 14 amino acids. Germline loops: CDR1 MNHEY, CDR2 SMNVEV (reference sequence). V shed 6 bases, J shed 5 bases, and the junction held 8 bases outside the gene matches.

CDR3 in amino acids: CASSQGWGNEQYF. CDR3 bases: TGCGCCAGCAGCCAAGGTTGGGGCAATGAGCAGTACTTC. The chain combines TRBV4-1 with TRBJ2-5; perhaps TRBD1 as D (5 bases). The CDR3 spans 13 residues. V was cut by 1 base and J by 11 bases, with 14 bases left in between. Per the germline V gene, CDR1 is MGHRA and CDR2 is YSYEKL.

This sequence joins TRBV6-1 and TRBJ2-7; D tentatively reads TRBD1 or TRBD2 (5 bases each). V shed 6 bases and J shed 4 bases, with 10 bases lying between them. CDR3 size: 12 residues. Per the germline V gene, CDR1 is MNHNS and CDR2 is SASEGT. CDR3 in amino acids: CASRGTIYEQYF. In DNA, the CDR3 is TGTGCCAGCAGGGGGACCATTTACGAGCAGTACTTC.

This clonotype was observed a handful of times. The gene calls are TRBV12-3 or TRBV12-4 and TRBJ1-4, with D tentatively TRBD1 (6 bases). V lost 8 bases and J lost 7, with 14 bases in between. CDR3 length: 13 residues. The CDR3 DNA is TGTGCCAGCGGAAGGGGGTTGAGTGAAAAACTGTTTTTT. This translates into CASGRGLSEKLFF.

The chain uses TRBV7-2 and TRBJ1-3; D is ambiguous. The CDR3 runs to 15 residues. V dropped 0 bases and J dropped 0 bases, with 6 bases sitting between them. Germline V gene data show CDR1 as SGHTA and CDR2 as FQGNSA. CDR3 loop: CASSLAGLSGNTIYF. CDR3 coding DNA: TGTGCCAGCAGCTTAGCGGGTCTCTCTGGAAACACCATATATTTT.

This clonotype has a handful of counts. The chain links TRBV20-1 to TRBJ1-5; D may be TRBD1 (6 bases). Germline CDR1 is DFQATT and CDR2 is SNEGSKA (reference sequence). V lost 8 bases and J lost 2, with 19 bases in between. The length of the CDR3 is 15 residues. This CDR3 is CSTPTQGVGNQPQHF. For the CDR3, the DNA is TGCAGTACTCCAACACAGGGTGTTGGCAATCAGCCCCAGCATTTT.

The chain combines TRBV20-1 with TRBJ2-1; a possible D gene is TRBD1 (5 bases). The V end was cut by 5 bases, the J end by 0 bases, with 14 bases between. The germline gives CDR1 DFQATT, CDR2 SNEGSKA (reference sequence). CDR3 length: 15 amino acids. CDR3 amino acids: CSADDRRGSYNEQFF. CDR3 sequence (DNA): TGCAGTGCTGACGACAGACGAGGCTCCTACAATGAGCAGTTCTTC.

A few counts support this clonotype. The rearrangement uses TRBV5-1 and TRBJ1-1; TRBD1 might be the D (5 bases). The CDR3 length is 13 residues. V dropped 5 bases and J dropped 1 base, with 9 bases sitting between them. Germline V gene sequence: CDR1 SGHRS, CDR2 YFSETQ. DNA of the CDR3: TGCGCCAGCAGAAACACAGGGAACACTGAAGCTTTCTTT. This codes for CASRNTGNTEAFF.

The CDR3 region is CASSPRATSGGAPDTQYF. In DNA, the CDR3 is TGTGCCAGCTCACCACGGGCTACTAGCGGGGGGGCACCAGATACGCAGTATTTT. The rearrangement links TRBV18 to TRBJ2-3; TRBD2 matches 13 bases. V shed 1 base and J 4 bases; nucleotides not matched to a gene: 8. The CDR3 runs 18 residues. From germline, CDR1 is KGHSH and CDR2 LQKENI.